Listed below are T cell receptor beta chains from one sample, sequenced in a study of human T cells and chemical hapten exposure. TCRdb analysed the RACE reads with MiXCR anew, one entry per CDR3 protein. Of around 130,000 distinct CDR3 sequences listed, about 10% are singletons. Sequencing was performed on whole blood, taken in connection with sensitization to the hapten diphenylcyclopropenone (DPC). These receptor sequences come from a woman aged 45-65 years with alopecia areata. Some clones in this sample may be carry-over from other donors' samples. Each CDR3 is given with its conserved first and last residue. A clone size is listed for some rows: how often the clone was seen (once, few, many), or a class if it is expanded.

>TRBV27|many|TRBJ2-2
CASSVLANTGELFF
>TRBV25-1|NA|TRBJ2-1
CASSEFGAASGGYNEQFF
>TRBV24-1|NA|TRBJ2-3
CATRTGNTQYF
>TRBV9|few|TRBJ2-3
CASSALGAITDTQYF
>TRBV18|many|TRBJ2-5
CASSPRLDWGMEETQYF
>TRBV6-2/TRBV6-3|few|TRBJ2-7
CASSRGTVSYEQYF
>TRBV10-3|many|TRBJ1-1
CAIRRGGTEAFF
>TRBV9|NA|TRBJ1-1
CASSVGQAGEAFF
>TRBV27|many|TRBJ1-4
CASSLSVPEGLPNEKLFF
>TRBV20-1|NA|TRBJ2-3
CSAMGTGTDTQYF
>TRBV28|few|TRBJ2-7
CASRQGGPPHEQYF
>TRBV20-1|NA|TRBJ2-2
CSARGPGELFF
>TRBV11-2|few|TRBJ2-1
CASSLRVTSGNYNEQFF
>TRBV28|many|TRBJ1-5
CASSLRLGSQHF
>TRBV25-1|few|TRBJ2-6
CASSAQGLRGANVLTF
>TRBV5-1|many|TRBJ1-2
CASSLARQDGYTF
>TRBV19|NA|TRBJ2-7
CASSPSGGGTYEQYF
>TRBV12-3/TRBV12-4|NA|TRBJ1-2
CASSPLPPQLANYGYTF
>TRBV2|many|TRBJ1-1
CASRRDELLTEAFF
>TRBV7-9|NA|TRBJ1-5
CASSFGSQGNQPQHF
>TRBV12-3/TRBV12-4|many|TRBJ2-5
CASRPPSKETQYF
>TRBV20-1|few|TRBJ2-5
CSASPGETQYF
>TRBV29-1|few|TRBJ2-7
CSVGRAAVSYEQYF
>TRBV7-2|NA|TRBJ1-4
CASSLEQARTEKLFF
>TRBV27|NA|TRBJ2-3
CASSPSTGEVNTDTQYF
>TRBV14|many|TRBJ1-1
CASSQGVITEAFF
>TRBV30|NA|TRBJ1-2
CAWSSLPYGYTF
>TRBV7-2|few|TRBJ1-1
CASSFSGGGAEAFF
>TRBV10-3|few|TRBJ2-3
CAISKGATDTQYF
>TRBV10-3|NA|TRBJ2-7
CAISEPTGLSYEQYF
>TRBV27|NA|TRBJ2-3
CASNRGATPTDTQYF
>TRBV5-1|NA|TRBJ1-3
CASSLAGVSGNTIYF
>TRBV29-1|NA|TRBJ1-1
CSVARGNTEAFF
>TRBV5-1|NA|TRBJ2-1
CASRPTSGPRGAYNEQFF
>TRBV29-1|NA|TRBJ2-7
CSVDGQRQNKQYF
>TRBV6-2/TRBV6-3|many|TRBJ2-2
CASSYRELEVTGELFF
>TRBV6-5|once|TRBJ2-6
CASTHFSGRTAGANVLTF
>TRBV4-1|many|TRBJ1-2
CASSQDLQGAQGYGYTF
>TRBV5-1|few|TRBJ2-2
CASSPTPGGTGELFF
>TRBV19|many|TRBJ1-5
CASSKQTAATYSNQPQHF
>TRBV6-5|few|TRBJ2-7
CASSLGGVTTYEQYF
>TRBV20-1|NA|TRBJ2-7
CSARATVYEQYF
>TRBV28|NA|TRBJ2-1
CASALTYNEQFF
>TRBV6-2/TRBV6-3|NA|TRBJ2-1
CASSPGLAGGREQFF
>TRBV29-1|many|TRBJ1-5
CSAKTGGGQPQHF
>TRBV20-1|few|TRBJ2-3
CSASPDGGDTQYF